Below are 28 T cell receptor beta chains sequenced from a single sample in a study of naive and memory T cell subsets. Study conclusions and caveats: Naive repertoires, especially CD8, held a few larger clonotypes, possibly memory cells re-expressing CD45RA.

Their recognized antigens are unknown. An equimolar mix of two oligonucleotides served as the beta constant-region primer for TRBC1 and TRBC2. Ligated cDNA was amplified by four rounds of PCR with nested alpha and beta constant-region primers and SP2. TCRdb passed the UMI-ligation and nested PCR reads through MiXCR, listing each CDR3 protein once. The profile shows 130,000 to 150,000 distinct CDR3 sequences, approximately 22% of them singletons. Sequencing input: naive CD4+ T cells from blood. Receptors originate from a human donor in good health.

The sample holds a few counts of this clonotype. In DNA, the CDR3 is TGCAGTGCTACTAGCGGGAATATTGGTGAGCAGTTCTTC. Encoded protein: CSATSGNIGEQFF. The chain recombines TRBV20-1 with TRBJ2-1, with 9 bases fitting TRBD2. The CDR3 is made up of 13 amino acids. Trimming removed 4 bases from V and 9 bases from J; junction bases left unmatched: 7. Germline CDR1 is DFQATT and CDR2 is SNEGSKA (reference sequence).

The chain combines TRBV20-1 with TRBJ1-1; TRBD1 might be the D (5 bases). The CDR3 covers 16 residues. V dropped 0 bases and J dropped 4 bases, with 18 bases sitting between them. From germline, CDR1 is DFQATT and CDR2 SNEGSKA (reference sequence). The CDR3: CSARDPLPGTGTEAFF. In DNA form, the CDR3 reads TGCAGTGCTAGAGACCCCCTTCCAGGGACGGGCACTGAAGCTTTCTTT.

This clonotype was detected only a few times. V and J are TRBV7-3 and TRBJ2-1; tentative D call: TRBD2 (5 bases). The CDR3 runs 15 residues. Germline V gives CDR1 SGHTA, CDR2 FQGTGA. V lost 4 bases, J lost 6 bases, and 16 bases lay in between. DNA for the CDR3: TGTGCCAGCAGCTCATCCCCGGGATTACTCAATGAGCAGTTCTTC. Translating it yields CASSSSPGLLNEQFF.

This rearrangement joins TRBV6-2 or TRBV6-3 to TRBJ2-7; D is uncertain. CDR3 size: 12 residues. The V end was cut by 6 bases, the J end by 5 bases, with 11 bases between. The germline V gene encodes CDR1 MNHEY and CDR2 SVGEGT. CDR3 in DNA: TGTGCCAGCAGGGAACGAATCCACGAGCAGTACTTC. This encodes CASRERIHEQYF.

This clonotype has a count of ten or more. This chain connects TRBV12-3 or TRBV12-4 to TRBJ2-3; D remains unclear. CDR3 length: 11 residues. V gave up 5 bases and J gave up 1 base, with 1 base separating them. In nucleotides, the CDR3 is TGTGCCAGCAGTCGCACAGATACGCAGTATTTT. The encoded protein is CASSRTDTQYF.

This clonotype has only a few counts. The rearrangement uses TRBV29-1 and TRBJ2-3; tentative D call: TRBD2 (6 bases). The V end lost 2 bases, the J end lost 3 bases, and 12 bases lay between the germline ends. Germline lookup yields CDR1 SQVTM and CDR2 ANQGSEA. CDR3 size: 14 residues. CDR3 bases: TGCAGCGTTGAACGGGGGTTTGGGACAGATACGCAGTATTTT. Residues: CSVERGFGTDTQYF.

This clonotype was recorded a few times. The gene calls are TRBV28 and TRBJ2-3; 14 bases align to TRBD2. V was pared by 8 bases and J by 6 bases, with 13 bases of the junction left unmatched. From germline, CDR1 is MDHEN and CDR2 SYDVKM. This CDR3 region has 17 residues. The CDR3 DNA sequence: TGTGCCAGCCAGCTGGGGACTAGCGGGAGAGTGCCTGATACGCAGTATTTT. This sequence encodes CASQLGTSGRVPDTQYF.

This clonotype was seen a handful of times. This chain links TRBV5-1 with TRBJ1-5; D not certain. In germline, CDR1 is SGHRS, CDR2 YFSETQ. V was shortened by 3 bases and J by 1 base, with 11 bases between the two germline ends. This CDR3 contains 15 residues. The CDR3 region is CASSSDGRSNQPQHF. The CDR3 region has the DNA TGCGCCAGCAGCTCTGACGGCCGGAGCAATCAGCCCCAGCATTTT.

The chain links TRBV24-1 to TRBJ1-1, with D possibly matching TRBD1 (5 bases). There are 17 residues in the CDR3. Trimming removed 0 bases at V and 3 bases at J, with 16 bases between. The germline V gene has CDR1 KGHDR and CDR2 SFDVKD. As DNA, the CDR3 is TGTGCCACCAGTGATTTGGCGGGGCGGCTGGAGTACACTGAAGCTTTCTTT. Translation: CATSDLAGRLEYTEAFF.

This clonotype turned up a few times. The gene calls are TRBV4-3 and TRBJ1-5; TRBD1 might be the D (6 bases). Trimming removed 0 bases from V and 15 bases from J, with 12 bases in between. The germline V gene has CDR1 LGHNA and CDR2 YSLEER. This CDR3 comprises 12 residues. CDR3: CASSQERGGGHF. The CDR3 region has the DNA TGCGCCAGCAGCCAAGAGAGGGGAGGGGGGCATTTT.

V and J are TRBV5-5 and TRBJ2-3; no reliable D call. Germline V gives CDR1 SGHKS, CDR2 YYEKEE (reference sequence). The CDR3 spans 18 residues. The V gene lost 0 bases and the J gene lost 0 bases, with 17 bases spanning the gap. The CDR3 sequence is CASSLGISFVSSTDTQYF. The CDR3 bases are TGTGCCAGCAGCTTGGGGATCTCATTCGTCTCTAGCACAGATACGCAGTATTTT.

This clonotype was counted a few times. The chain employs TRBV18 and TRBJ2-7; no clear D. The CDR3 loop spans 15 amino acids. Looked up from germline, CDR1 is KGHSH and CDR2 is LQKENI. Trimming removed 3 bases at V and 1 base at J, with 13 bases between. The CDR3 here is CASSPGEPPSYEQYF. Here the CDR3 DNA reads TGTGCCAGCTCACCTGGCGAGCCACCTTCCTACGAGCAGTACTTC.

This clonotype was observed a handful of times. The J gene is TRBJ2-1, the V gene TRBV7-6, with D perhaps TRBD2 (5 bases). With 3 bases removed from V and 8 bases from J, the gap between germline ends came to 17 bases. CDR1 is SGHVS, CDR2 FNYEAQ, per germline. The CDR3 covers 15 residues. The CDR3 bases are TGTGCCAGCAGCTTTTTCGGCCTAGCATCGGATGAGCAGTTCTTC. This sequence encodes CASSFFGLASDEQFF.

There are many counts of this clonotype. In DNA form, the CDR3 reads TGCAGCGTTGAAGTTACAGGGCCAGAGACCCAGTACTTC. Amino acids: CSVEVTGPETQYF. This sequence joins TRBV29-1 and TRBJ2-5; weak D call: TRBD1 (6 bases). The length of the CDR3 is 13 residues. The V end lost 1 base, the J end lost 4 bases, and 10 bases lay between the germline ends. The germline V gene encodes CDR1 SQVTM and CDR2 ANQGSEA. Together with reference TRBV29-1 and TRBJ2-5, the CDR3 gives the full variable domain: SAVISQKPSRDICQRGTSLTIQCQVDSQVTMMFWYRQQPGQSLTLIATANQGSEATYESGFVIDKFPISRPNLTFSTLTVSNMSPEDSSIYLCSVEVTGPETQYFGPGTRLLVL.

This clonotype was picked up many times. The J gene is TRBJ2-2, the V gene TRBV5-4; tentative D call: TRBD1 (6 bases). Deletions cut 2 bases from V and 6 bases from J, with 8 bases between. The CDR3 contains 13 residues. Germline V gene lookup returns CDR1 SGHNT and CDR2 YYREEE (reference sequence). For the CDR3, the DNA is TGTGCCAGCAGCTTACAGGGTCCCGGGGAGCTGTTTTTT. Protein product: CASSLQGPGELFF.

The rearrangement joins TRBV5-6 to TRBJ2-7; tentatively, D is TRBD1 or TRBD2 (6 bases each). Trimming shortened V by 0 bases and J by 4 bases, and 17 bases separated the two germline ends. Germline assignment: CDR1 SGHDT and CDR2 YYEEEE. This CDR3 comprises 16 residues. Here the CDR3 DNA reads TGTGCCAGCAGCTTGGGTTCGGGGGCTAGCCTGTACGAGCAGTACTTC. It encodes CASSLGSGASLYEQYF.

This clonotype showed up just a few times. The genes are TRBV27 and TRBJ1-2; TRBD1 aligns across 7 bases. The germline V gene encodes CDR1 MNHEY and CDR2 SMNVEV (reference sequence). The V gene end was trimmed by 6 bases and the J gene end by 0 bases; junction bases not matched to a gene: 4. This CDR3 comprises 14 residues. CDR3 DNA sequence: TGTGCCAGCAGGTTTGACAGGGCTAACTATGGCTACACCTTC. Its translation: CASRFDRANYGYTF.

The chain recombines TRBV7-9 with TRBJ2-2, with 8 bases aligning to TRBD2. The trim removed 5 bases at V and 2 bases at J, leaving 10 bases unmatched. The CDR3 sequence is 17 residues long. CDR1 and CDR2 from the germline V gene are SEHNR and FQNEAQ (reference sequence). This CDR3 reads CASSRVGLAGNTGELFF. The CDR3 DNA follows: TGTGCCAGCAGCCGAGTGGGGCTAGCGGGTAACACCGGGGAGCTGTTTTTT.

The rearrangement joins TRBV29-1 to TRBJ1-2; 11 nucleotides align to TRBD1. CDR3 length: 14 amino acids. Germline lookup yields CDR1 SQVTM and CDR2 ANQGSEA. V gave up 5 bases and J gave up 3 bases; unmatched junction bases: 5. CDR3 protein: CSVRTGGRDYGYTF. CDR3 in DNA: TGCAGCGTTCGGACAGGGGGCCGTGACTATGGCTACACCTTC.

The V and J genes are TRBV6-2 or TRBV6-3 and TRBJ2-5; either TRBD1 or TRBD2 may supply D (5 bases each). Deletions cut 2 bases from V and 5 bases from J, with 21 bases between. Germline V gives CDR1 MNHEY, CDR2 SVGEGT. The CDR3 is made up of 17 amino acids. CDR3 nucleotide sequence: TGTGCCAGCAGTTACCGCACATTTGGGGCCCGAGGGGAGACCCAGTACTTC. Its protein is CASSYRTFGARGETQYF.

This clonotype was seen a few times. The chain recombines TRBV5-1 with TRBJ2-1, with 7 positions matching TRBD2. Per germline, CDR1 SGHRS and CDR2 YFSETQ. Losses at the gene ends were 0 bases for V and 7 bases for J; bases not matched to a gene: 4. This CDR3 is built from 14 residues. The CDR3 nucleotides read TGCGCCAGCAGCTTGGGTAGCGGGCCTAATGAGCAGTTCTTC. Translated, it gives CASSLGSGPNEQFF.

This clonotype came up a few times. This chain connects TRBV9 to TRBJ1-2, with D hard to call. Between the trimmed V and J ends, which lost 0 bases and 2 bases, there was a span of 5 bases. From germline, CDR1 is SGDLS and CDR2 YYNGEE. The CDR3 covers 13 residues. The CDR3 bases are TGTGCCAGCAGCGTAGACAGCAACTATGGCTACACCTTC. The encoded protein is CASSVDSNYGYTF.

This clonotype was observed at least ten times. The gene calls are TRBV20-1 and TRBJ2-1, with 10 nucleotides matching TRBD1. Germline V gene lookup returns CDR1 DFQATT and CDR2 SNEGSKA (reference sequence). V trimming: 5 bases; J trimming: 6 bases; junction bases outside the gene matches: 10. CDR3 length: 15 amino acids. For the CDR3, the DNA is TGCAGTGCTCGTCCGGGACAGGGGTCTTTCAATGAGCAGTTCTTC. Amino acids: CSARPGQGSFNEQFF.

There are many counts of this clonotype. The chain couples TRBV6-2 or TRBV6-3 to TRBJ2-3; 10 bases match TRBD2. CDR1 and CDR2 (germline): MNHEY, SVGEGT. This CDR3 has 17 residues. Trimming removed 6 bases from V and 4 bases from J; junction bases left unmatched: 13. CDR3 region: CASSRNLAGGRADTQYF. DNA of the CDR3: TGTGCCAGCAGCCGAAACTTAGCGGGAGGTCGAGCAGATACGCAGTATTTT.

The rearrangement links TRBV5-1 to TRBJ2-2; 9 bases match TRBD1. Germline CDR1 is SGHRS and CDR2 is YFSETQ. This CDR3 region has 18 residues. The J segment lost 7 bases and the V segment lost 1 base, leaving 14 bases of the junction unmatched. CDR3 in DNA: TGCGCCAGCAGCTTGAGACAGGGGGTTTCCCATGTCGGCGGGGAGCTGTTTTTT. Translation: CASSLRQGVSHVGGELFF.

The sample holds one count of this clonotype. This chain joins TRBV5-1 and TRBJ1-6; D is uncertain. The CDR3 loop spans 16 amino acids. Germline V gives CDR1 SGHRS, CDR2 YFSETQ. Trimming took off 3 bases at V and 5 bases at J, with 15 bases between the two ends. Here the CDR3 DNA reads TGCGCCAGCAGCTCGGGCCTTGGAGGCAATAATTCACCCCTCCACTTT. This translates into CASSSGLGGNNSPLHF.

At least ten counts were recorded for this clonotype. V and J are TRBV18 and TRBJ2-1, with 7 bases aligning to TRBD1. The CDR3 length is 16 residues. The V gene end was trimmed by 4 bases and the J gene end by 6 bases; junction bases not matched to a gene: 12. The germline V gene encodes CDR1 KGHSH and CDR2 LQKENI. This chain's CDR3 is CASSRWTTGFGNEQFF. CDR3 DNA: TGTGCCAGCTCACGATGGACGACAGGGTTTGGCAATGAGCAGTTCTTC.

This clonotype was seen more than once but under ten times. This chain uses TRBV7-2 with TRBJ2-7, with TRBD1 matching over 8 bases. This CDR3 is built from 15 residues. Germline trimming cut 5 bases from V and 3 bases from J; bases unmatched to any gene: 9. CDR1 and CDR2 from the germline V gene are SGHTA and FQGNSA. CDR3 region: CASSEDRALYYEQYF. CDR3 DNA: TGTGCCAGCAGCGAGGACAGGGCCCTGTACTACGAGCAGTACTTC.